What follows are 16 T cell receptor beta chains derived from one specimen sequenced in a study of Ad26.COV2.S vaccination and SARS-CoV-2 variants. Data came from immunoSEQ multiplex PCR; TCRdb stores just in-frame clones and leaves some out. This repertoire shows some 390,000 clones, around 85% found once; its top ten account for roughly 3.5%. Treatment: 15 to 20 received Ad26.COV2.S at low or high dose, single or two shots; 5 received placebo; per-sample allocation not given. Repertoires come from day 63 after the first vaccine or placebo injection. Here the sequenced sample was peripheral blood, taken in a trial of Ad26.COV2.S vaccine versus placebo. Every receptor here comes from a person aged 18-65 years who received the Ad26.COV2.S COVID-19 vaccine or a placebo.

This clone was found a few times. V and J are TRBV11-2 and TRBJ1-5; D is unclear. With 0 bases removed from V and 5 bases from J, the gap between germline ends came to 8 bases. This CDR3 spans 14 amino acids. Germline CDR1 reads SGHAT; CDR2 reads FQNNGV. The CDR3 nucleotides are TGTGCCAGCAGCTTAGATCGGTCAGATCAGCCCCAGCATTTT. It translates to CASSLDRSDQPQHF. Combining the CDR3 with reference TRBV11-2 and TRBJ1-5 gives the whole variable domain EAGVAQSPRYKIIEKRQSVAFWCNPISGHATLYWYQQILGQGPKLLIQFQNNGVVDDSQLPKDRFSAERLKGVDSTLKIQPAKLEDSAVYLCASSLDRSDQPQHFGDGTRLSIL.

The chain uses TRBV5-6 and TRBJ2-2; the D gene is possibly TRBD1 (5 bases). This CDR3 has 13 residues. Germline V gives CDR1 SGHDT, CDR2 YYEEEE. V was cut by 6 bases and J by 7 bases, with 13 bases left in between. CDR3 residues: CASTRESGGELFF. The DNA of the CDR3 is TGTGCCAGCACCAGGGAAAGTGGCGGGGAGCTGTTTTTT.

This chain links TRBV3-1 (or the pseudogene TRBV3-2) with TRBJ2-5; D unresolved. Germline assignment: CDR1 LGHDT and CDR2 YNNKEL (reference sequence). The CDR3 spans 11 residues. The V gene lost 2 bases and the J gene lost 7 bases, with 5 bases spanning the gap. The chain's CDR3 is CASSQPGTQYF. DNA for the CDR3: TGTGCCAGCAGCCAACCTGGGACCCAGTACTTC.

V usage is TRBV12-3 or TRBV12-4 and J usage is TRBJ2-3; D perhaps matches TRBD2 (5 bases). V dropped 3 bases and J dropped 6 bases, with 10 bases sitting between them. The CDR3 contains 13 residues. The CDR3 sequence: CASSFEGGDTQYF. CDR3 sequence (DNA): TGTGCCAGCAGTTTCGAGGGTGGGGATACGCAGTATTTT.

The gene calls are TRBV7-9 and TRBJ2-7; 9 bases agree with TRBD2. CDR3 length: 14 residues. After removal of 9 bases from V and 4 bases from J, the junction contained 10 bases not matched to a gene. Germline CDR1 reads SEHNR; CDR2 reads FQNEAQ (reference sequence). The CDR3 reads CASAGGGARYEQYF. CDR3 bases: TGTGCCAGTGCGGGCGGGGGGGCCCGGTACGAGCAGTACTTC.

In this sample, this clone turned up once. J is TRBJ1-1 and V is TRBV5-6; possibly TRBD1 for D (6 bases). From germline, CDR1 is SGHDT and CDR2 YYEEEE. The CDR3 has 14 residues. Trimming left V 1 base short and J 0 bases short, with 7 bases between. CDR3 DNA sequence: TGTGCCAGCAGCTTGTCAGGGGTGAACACTGAAGCTTTCTTT. This encodes CASSLSGVNTEAFF.

This clone has more than one count but fewer than ten. V gene TRBV5-6 combines with J gene TRBJ2-7; 8 bases agree with TRBD1. J lost 1 base, V lost 1 base, and 10 bases had no gene match. CDR1 and CDR2 from the germline V gene are SGHDT and YYEEEE. This CDR3 is built from 17 residues. The CDR3 loop reads CASSLRDRYFRSYEQYF. In DNA form, the CDR3 reads TGTGCCAGCAGCTTGAGGGACAGGTACTTTAGGTCCTACGAGCAGTACTTC.

The chain employs TRBV15 and TRBJ2-3; either TRBD1 or TRBD2 may fit D (5 bases each). The germline CDR1 and CDR2 sequences are LNHNV and YYDKDF (reference sequence). Trimming shortened V by 2 bases and J by 0 bases, and 12 bases separated the two germline ends. The CDR3 is 16 amino acids. DNA for the CDR3: TGTGCCACCAGCAGAAGGGACGGTTCTAGCACAGATACGCAGTATTTT. Amino acid sequence: CATSRRDGSSTDTQYF.

The V call is TRBV19, the J call TRBJ1-4, with D possibly being TRBD1 (6 bases). This CDR3 is built from 15 residues. Germline CDR1 LNHDA, CDR2 SQIVND (reference sequence). V lost 3 bases and J 8 bases, leaving 16 bases between the germline ends. CDR3 residues: CASSIKAGVREKLFF. Here the CDR3 DNA reads TGTGCCAGTAGTATTAAAGCAGGGGTAAGGGAAAAACTGTTTTTT. Full variable domain (remainder filled in from reference TRBV19 and TRBJ1-4): DGGITQSPKYLFRKEGQNVTLSCEQNLNHDAMYWYRQDPGQGLRLIYYSQIVNDFQKGDIAEGYSVSREKKESFPLTVTSAQKNPTAFYLCASSIKAGVREKLFFGSGTQLSVL.

The chain joins TRBV6-1 to TRBJ2-2; TRBD1 might be the D (7 bases). The V end lost 4 bases, the J end lost 5 bases, and 17 bases lay between the germline ends. Germline CDR1 MNHNS, CDR2 SASEGT. The CDR3 totals 16 residues. The CDR3 is CASSAEGQRGTGELFF. The CDR3 DNA reads TGTGCCAGCAGTGCGGAGGGACAGCGAGGGACCGGGGAGCTGTTTTTT.

The CDR3 DNA sequence: TGCGCCAGCAGCTCCTGGACAGGGGAGGAAAAACTGTTTTTT. Protein: CASSSWTGEEKLFF. The chain joins TRBV5-1 to TRBJ1-4; 9 bases match TRBD1. V gave up 3 bases and J gave up 8 bases; unmatched junction bases: 5. CDR3 length equals 14 residues. Germline assignment: CDR1 SGHRS and CDR2 YFSETQ.

The rearrangement links TRBV25-1 to TRBJ2-2; 10 nucleotides align to TRBD1. The ends lost 7 bases at V and 7 bases at J; junction bases unmatched: 3. The CDR3 loop spans 13 amino acids. Germline V lookup: CDR1 MGHDK, CDR2 SYGVNS. DNA for the CDR3: TGTGCCAGCATGGGACAGGGGAGCGGGGAGCTGTTTTTT. Encoded protein: CASMGQGSGELFF. The whole variable domain, remainder taken from reference TRBV25-1 and TRBJ2-2, is EADIYQTPRYLVIGTGKKITLECSQTMGHDKMYWYQQDPGMELHLIHYSYGVNSTEKGDLSSESTVSRIRTEHFPLTLESARPSHTSQYLCASMGQGSGELFFGEGSRLTVL.

The chain links TRBV3-1 (or the pseudogene TRBV3-2) to TRBJ2-3, with D perhaps being TRBD1 or TRBD2 (5 bases each). V gave up 0 bases and J gave up 2 bases, with 12 bases separating them. This CDR3 contains 16 residues. Per the germline V gene, CDR1 is LGHDT and CDR2 is YNNKEL (reference sequence). For the CDR3, the DNA is TGTGCCAGCAGCCAAGATTTGGGACCAATCACAGATACGCAGTATTTT. Translation gives CASSQDLGPITDTQYF.

This chain uses TRBV2 with TRBJ1-2, with TRBD1 identical over 9 bases. This CDR3 is built from 14 residues. J gave up 6 bases and V 1 base, and 3 bases lay outside the gene matches. Germline V gene data show CDR1 as SNHLY and CDR2 as FYNNEI. The CDR3, as DNA: TGTGCCAGCAGTGAAGGGGACAGGGCCCATGGCTACACCTTC. Translated, it gives CASSEGDRAHGYTF.

The V call is TRBV4-1, the J call TRBJ1-5; TRBD1 might be the D (5 bases). CDR3 length: 16 residues. V shed 1 base and J shed 6 bases, with 16 bases lying between them. From germline, CDR1 is MGHRA and CDR2 YSYEKL. Written as DNA, the CDR3 is TGCGCCAGCAGCCAAGCTCCGGATGGGGCGAGTCAGCCCCAGCATTTT. Protein: CASSQAPDGASQPQHF.

This chain uses TRBV5-1 with TRBJ2-7; weak D call: TRBD2 (7 bases). Germline CDR1 SGHRS, CDR2 YFSETQ. Deletions cut 4 bases from V and 4 bases from J, with 18 bases between. The CDR3 runs 15 residues. The CDR3 nucleotides are TGCGCCAGCAGCGGGGGACGGGGGGCCGGTTACGAGCAGTACTTC. It yields the protein CASSGGRGAGYEQYF.